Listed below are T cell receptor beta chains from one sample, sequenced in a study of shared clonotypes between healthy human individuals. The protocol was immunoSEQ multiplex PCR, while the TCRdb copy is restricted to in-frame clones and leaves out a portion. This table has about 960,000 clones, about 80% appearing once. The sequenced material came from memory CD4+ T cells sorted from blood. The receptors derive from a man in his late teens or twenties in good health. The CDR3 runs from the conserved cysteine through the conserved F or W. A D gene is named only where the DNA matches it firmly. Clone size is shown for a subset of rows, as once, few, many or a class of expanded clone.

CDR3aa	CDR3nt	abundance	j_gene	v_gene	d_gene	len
CASSVGTASYEQYF	TGTGCCAGCAGCGTAGGGACTGCCTCCTACGAGCAGTACTTC	.	TRBJ2-7	TRBV9	.	14
CASSLITGGWADTQYF	TGTGCCAGCAGCTTAATAACAGGGGGCTGGGCAGATACGCAGTATTTT	.	TRBJ2-3	TRBV7-9	TRBD1	16
CASSQGQGGNTIYF	TGTGCCAGCAGCCAGGGACAGGGGGGAAACACCATATATTTT	.	TRBJ1-3	TRBV5-6	TRBD1	14
CASSSDREKQFF	TGTGCCAGCAGCTCGGACAGGGAGAAACAGTTCTTC	.	TRBJ2-1	TRBV7-2	TRBD1	12
CASSDRPGRTEAFF	TGTGCCAGCAGTGACCGCCCGGGGCGGACTGAAGCTTTCTTT	.	TRBJ1-1	TRBV2	.	14
CASSAGQGMYGYTF	TGTGCCAGCAGCGCCGGACAGGGGATGTATGGCTACACCTTC	.	TRBJ1-2	TRBV9	TRBD1	14
CASSSGLAAYNEQFF	TGTGCCAGCAGCTCGGGACTAGCGGCCTACAATGAGCAGTTCTTC	.	TRBJ2-1	TRBV7-2	TRBD2	15
CAISEVGSGEPQHF	TGTGCCATCAGTGAGGTCGGGTCCGGGGAGCCCCAGCATTTT	.	TRBJ1-5	TRBV10-3	.	14
CASGQRQGTAFF	TGTGCTAGTGGCCAAAGGCAGGGCACAGCTTTCTTT	.	TRBJ1-1	TRBV12-5	.	12
CASSADGNQPQHF	TGCGCCAGCAGCGCCGACGGGAATCAGCCCCAGCATTTT	.	TRBJ1-5	TRBV5-1	.	13
CASSFSGGPSWEQYF	TGTGCCAGCAGTTTTTCGGGAGGCCCCAGCTGGGAGCAGTACTTC	.	TRBJ2-7	TRBV28	TRBD2	15
CASRETVVQEPYNEQFF	TGCGCCAGCAGGGAAACGGTTGTGCAGGAACCCTACAATGAGCAGTTCTTC	.	TRBJ2-1	TRBV5-1	.	17
CASRPGLYNSPLHF	TGTGCCAGCCGGCCAGGACTCTATAATTCACCCCTCCACTTT	.	TRBJ1-6	TRBV6-1	.	14
CASSVEGTPWEGYTF	TGTGCCAGCAGCGTAGAGGGGACACCTTGGGAAGGCTACACCTTC	.	TRBJ1-2	TRBV9	.	15
CASISRPPGNEAFF	TGTGCCAGTATCTCAAGACCCCCGGGGAATGAAGCTTTCTTT	.	TRBJ1-1	TRBV19	.	14
CASSQPGLADYEQYF	TGTGCCAGCAGCCAGCCGGGACTAGCGGACTACGAGCAGTACTTC	.	TRBJ2-7	TRBV6-5	TRBD2	15
CAISERDNEQFF	TGTGCCATCAGTGAAAGAGATAATGAGCAGTTCTTC	once	TRBJ2-1	TRBV10-3	.	12
CASISPAGGARTEAFF	TGTGCCAGCATCTCTCCCGCGGGGGGCGCGCGCACTGAAGCTTTCTTT	.	TRBJ1-1	TRBV28	.	16
CASSGDSETQYF	TGTGCCAGCAGCGGGGATTCGGAGACCCAGTACTTC	.	TRBJ2-5	TRBV9	.	12
CASSVELGEKLFF	TGTGCCAGCAGTGTGGAACTCGGTGAAAAACTGTTTTTT	.	TRBJ1-4	TRBV6-1	.	13
CASSLDSVSSGNTIYF	TGTGCCAGCAGCCTCGACAGCGTATCCTCTGGAAACACCATATATTTT	.	TRBJ1-3	TRBV6-6	.	16
CASSPGVLTEAFF	TGTGCCAGCAGCCCCGGAGTGCTCACTGAAGCTTTCTTT	.	TRBJ1-1	TRBV28	.	13
CASSLVSQERNTEAFF	TGTGCCAGCAGCTTAGTTTCACAGGAGAGGAACACTGAAGCTTTCTTT	.	TRBJ1-1	TRBV13	.	16
CASSIQGIVRNQPQHF	TGTGCCAGCAGTATACAGGGAATAGTTCGCAATCAGCCCCAGCATTTT	many	TRBJ1-5	TRBV7-2	.	16
CASGLVVGKSTDTQYF	TGTGCTAGTGGTTTGGTAGTGGGGAAAAGCACAGATACGCAGTATTTT	once	TRBJ2-3	TRBV12-5	.	16
CASSPRVAGYNEQFF	TGTGCCAGCAGCCCCCGGGTAGCGGGGTACAATGAGCAGTTCTTC	.	TRBJ2-1	TRBV5-4	TRBD2	15
CASSYSQDYSPLHF	TGTGCCAGCAGTTACTCACAGGACTATTCACCCCTCCACTTT	once	TRBJ1-6	TRBV6-6	.	14
CASSDGLAGGENEQFF	TGTGCCAGCAGTGACGGACTAGCGGGAGGAGAAAATGAACAGTTCTTC	.	TRBJ2-1	TRBV6-1	TRBD2	16
CASSLLGGLYEQYF	TGCGCCAGCAGCCTCTTAGGGGGACTCTACGAGCAGTACTTC	once	TRBJ2-7	TRBV5-1	.	14
CASIDNSGNTIYF	TGTGCCAGTATAGACAACTCTGGAAACACCATATATTTT	.	TRBJ1-3	TRBV19	.	13
CASSLPGGWTSGNNEQFF	TGTGCCAGCAGCTTACCTGGGGGGTGGACTAGCGGAAACAATGAGCAGTTCTTC	.	TRBJ2-1	TRBV5-4	TRBD2	18
CATRGTRLQETQYF	TGTGCCACTCGGGGGACTAGACTCCAAGAGACCCAGTACTTC	.	TRBJ2-5	TRBV19	TRBD2	14
CAISESANEQFF	TGTGCCATCAGTGAGTCTGCCAATGAGCAGTTCTTC	.	TRBJ2-1	TRBV10-3	.	12
CASSQGAVQPQHF	TGTGCCAGCAGTCAGGGGGCGGTTCAGCCCCAGCATTTT	.	TRBJ1-5	TRBV6-1	TRBD1	13
CASSPGTRTDEQYF	TGTGCCAGCAGCCCAGGAACAAGAACGGACGAGCAGTACTTC	few	TRBJ2-7	TRBV5-4	.	14
CASSLGQGATGYTF	TGTGCCAGCAGCTTAGGACAGGGGGCAACTGGCTACACCTTC	.	TRBJ1-2	TRBV11-2	TRBD1	14
CASSYDNIGYTF	TGTGCCAGCAGCTACGACAATATTGGCTACACCTTC	many	TRBJ1-2	TRBV7-9	.	12
CASSQTEDRQETQYF	TGCGCCAGCAGCCAAACAGAAGACAGGCAAGAGACCCAGTACTTC	.	TRBJ2-5	TRBV4-1	.	15
CAWSGTGGTSTDTQYF	TGTGCCTGGAGTGGGACAGGGGGTACCAGCACAGATACGCAGTATTTT	.	TRBJ2-3	TRBV30	TRBD1	16
CASSQAQAYGYTF	TGCGCCAGCAGCCAAGCTCAGGCCTATGGCTACACCTTC	once	TRBJ1-2	TRBV4-1	.	13
CARPGQANTGELFF	TGTGCCAGGCCGGGACAGGCGAACACCGGGGAGCTGTTTTTT	.	TRBJ2-2	TRBV7-4	TRBD1	14
CASRRRGEHQPQHF	TGTGCCAGCAGACGCCGGGGGGAACATCAGCCCCAGCATTTT	.	TRBJ1-5	TRBV7-8	.	14
CASRLDRYTEAFF	TGTGCCAGCAGGTTGGACAGGTACACTGAAGCTTTCTTT	.	TRBJ1-1	TRBV11-2	TRBD1	13
CASSPNGAGGDEKLFF	TGTGCCAGCTCACCGAACGGGGCAGGTGGGGATGAAAAACTGTTTTTT	.	TRBJ1-4	TRBV18	.	16
CASSPARADLPYGYTF	TGCGCCAGCAGCCCAGCCCGGGCAGACCTTCCCTATGGCTACACCTTC	once	TRBJ1-2	TRBV4-1	.	16
CASREGYRATVNEQYF	TGTGCCAGCCGGGAAGGTTACAGGGCCACCGTCAACGAGCAGTACTTC	.	TRBJ2-7	TRBV5-4	.	16
CASSLGLAGGTYEQYF	TGTGCCAGCAGTTTGGGGCTAGCGGGGGGCACCTACGAGCAGTACTTC	.	TRBJ2-7	TRBV28	TRBD2	16
CATRQSSYEQYF	TGTGCCACCCGACAGAGCTCCTACGAGCAGTACTTC	many	TRBJ2-7	TRBV6-1	.	12
CASSLRPTSGDEQFF	TGTGCCAGCAGCTTACGCCCGACTAGCGGCGATGAGCAGTTCTTC	few	TRBJ2-1	TRBV13	TRBD2	15
CAWSADRVASEAFF	TGTGCCTGGAGTGCGGACAGGGTTGCTTCTGAAGCTTTCTTT	.	TRBJ1-1	TRBV30	TRBD1	14
CASSPGQGGTDTQYF	TGTGCCAGCAGCCCCGGACAGGGGGGAACAGATACGCAGTATTTT	.	TRBJ2-3	TRBV6-6	TRBD1	15
CASSVIDGYTF	TGTGCCAGCAGCGTCATCGATGGCTACACCTTC	.	TRBJ1-2	TRBV2	.	11
CASSLSSGGETQYF	TGTGCCAGCAGCTTATCCAGCGGGGGGGAGACCCAGTACTTC	.	TRBJ2-5	TRBV7-2	TRBD2	14